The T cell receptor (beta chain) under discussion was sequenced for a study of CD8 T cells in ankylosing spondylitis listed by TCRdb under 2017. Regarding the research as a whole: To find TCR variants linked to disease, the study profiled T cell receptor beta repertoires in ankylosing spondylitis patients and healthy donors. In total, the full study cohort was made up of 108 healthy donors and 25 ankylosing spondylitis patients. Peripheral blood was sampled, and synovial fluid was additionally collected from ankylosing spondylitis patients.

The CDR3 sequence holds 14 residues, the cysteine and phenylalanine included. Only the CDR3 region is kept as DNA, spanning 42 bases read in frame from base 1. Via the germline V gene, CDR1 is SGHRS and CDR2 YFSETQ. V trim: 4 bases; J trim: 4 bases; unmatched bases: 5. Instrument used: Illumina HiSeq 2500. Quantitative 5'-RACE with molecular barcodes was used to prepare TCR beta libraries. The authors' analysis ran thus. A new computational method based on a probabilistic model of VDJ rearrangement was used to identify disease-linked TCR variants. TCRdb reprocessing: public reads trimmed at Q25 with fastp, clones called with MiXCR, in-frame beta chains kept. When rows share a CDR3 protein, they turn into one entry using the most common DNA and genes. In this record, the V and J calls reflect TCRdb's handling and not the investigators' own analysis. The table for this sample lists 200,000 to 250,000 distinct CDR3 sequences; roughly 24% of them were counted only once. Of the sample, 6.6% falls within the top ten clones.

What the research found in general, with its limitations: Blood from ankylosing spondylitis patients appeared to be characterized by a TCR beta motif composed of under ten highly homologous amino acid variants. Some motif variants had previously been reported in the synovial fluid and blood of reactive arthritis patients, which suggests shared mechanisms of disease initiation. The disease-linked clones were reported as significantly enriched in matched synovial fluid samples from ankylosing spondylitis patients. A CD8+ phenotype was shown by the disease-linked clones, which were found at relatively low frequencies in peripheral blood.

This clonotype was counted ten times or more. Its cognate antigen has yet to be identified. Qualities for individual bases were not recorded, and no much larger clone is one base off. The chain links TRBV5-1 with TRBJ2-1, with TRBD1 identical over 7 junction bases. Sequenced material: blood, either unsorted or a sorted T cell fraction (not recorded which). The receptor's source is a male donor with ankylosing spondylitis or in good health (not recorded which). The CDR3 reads CASSPGTAYNEQFF. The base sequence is TGCGCCAGCAGCCCCGGGACAGCATACAATGAGCAGTTCTTC.